A selection of T cell receptor beta chains follows, all from one sample in a study of brain T cells in children with intractable seizures. The protocol was immunoSEQ multiplex PCR, while the TCRdb copy is restricted to in-frame clones and leaves out a portion. The table records several thousand clones, less than 70% of them present only once. Sample: resected brain tissue, taken at surgery. The receptors were gathered from a girl aged 2-10 years with tuberous sclerosis and intractable seizures. Both conserved end residues are part of each CDR3. The D gene is left open where the match is weak. Not every row has a clone size; where given, it reads once, few, many or a size class.

clone_size j_call v_call d_call cdr3_nt cdr3_aa
once TRBJ2-7 TRBV7-6 TRBD2 TGTGCCAGCAGCCCATACGGGACTAGCGGGGGGCGAGAGCAGTACTTC CASSPYGTSGGREQYF
few TRBJ1-1 TRBV7-9 - TGTGCCAGCAGCTTAATCACGGGGACGACTGAAGCTTTCTTT CASSLITGTTEAFF
- TRBJ2-1 TRBV7-2 TRBD2 TGTGCCAGCAGCGAAGAGGCGGGGGGGTACAATGAGCAGTTCTTC CASSEEAGGYNEQFF
- TRBJ1-2 TRBV5-6 - TGTGCCAGCAGCTTCAATTGGGAGGCCACCAACTATGGCTACACCTTC CASSFNWEATNYGYTF
- TRBJ2-1 TRBV27 TRBD1 TGTGCCAGCAGCTCCGGGACAGGGTACAATGAGCAGTTCTTC CASSSGTGYNEQFF
- TRBJ1-2 TRBV11-1 - TGTGCCAGCAGCTTAGCTGGGGGAGGCTATGGCTACACCTTC CASSLAGGGYGYTF
once TRBJ2-7 TRBV9 - TGTGCCAGCAGCTTCGGTCGTGGCAGATCCTACGAGCAGTACTTC CASSFGRGRSYEQYF
- TRBJ2-2 TRBV27 - TGTGCCAGCAGTTTTTCGGGTTCCGGGGAGCTGTTTTTT CASSFSGSGELFF
- TRBJ1-3 TRBV12-5 - TGTGCTAGTGGTTTGGGGTCTACCTCTGGAAACACCATATATTTT CASGLGSTSGNTIYF
few TRBJ2-1 TRBV5-8 - TGTGCCAGCAGACACCCGTACGATGAGCAGTTCTTC CASRHPYDEQFF
- TRBJ1-1 TRBV19 - TGTGCCAGTAGACCCCCGGGGCCGCTATGGACCGAAGCTTTCTTT CASRPPGPLWTEAFF
- TRBJ2-1 TRBV10-3 TRBD2 TGTGCCACCCAGCGGGGGGGGAACAATGAGCAGTTCTTC CATQRGGNNEQFF
- TRBJ2-1 TRBV2 TRBD2 TGTGCCAGCAGTGCCAGACTTCTAGCGGGGGGGCTCTATGAGCAGTTCTTC CASSARLLAGGLYEQFF
few TRBJ1-2 TRBV30 - TGTGCCTGGAGTGTAGTCCAGGGTTGGTCCAATGGCTACACCTTC CAWSVVQGWSNGYTF
- TRBJ2-3 TRBV11-2 TRBD1 TGTGCCAGCAGCTTTGGGACAGGGACAAGCACAGATACGCAGTATTTT CASSFGTGTSTDTQYF
- TRBJ2-3 TRBV11-3 TRBD2 TGTGCCAGCAGCTTAGGGACTAGCGGGGGGCCAGATACGCAGTATTTT CASSLGTSGGPDTQYF
medium-sized TRBJ2-6 TRBV9 - TGTGCCAGCAGCGTAGCTGGGGCCAACGTCCTGACTTTC CASSVAGANVLTF
- TRBJ1-4 TRBV7-8 - TGTGCCAGCAGCTTAGGGGGGACCCTAAATGAAAAACTGTTTTTT CASSLGGTLNEKLFF
- TRBJ2-1 TRBV5-1 TRBD2 TGCGCCAGCAGCTTGATGGGTAGCGGGGGTCTGGTCAATGAGCAGTTCTTC CASSLMGSGGLVNEQFF
- TRBJ1-2 TRBV2 - TGTGCCAGCCTCCTCGAACAGGGAGGGGATGGCTACACCTTC CASLLEQGGDGYTF